This TCR beta chain was profiled in a study of cytomegalovirus exposure and HLA in healthy donors. Of note for this clone: Its matching antigen is unknown.

V was shortened by 7 bases and J by 5 bases, with 20 bases between the two germline ends. Germline CDR1 reads MNHNS; CDR2 reads SASEGT. The length of the CDR3 is 15 residues. Whole-study findings and limits: Specificity for CMV antigens was confirmed in vitro for a few of the CMV-associated chains. High specificity and sensitivity for cytomegalovirus status were reported for the classifier.

Profiling relied on immunoSEQ multiplex PCR, and the TCRdb table lists in-frame clones only, not all of them. The sample consists of about 190,000 clones, around 84% of them appearing once. This chain joins TRBV6-1 and TRBJ1-1; D remains ambiguous. The sequenced material came from PBMCs. The receptor comes from a man younger than 30 in good health and CMV-seropositive. The CDR3: CASTEGNPRVTEAFF. The CDR3 DNA is TGTGCCAGCACCGAGGGTAACCCGCGTGTAACTGAAGCTTTCTTT.